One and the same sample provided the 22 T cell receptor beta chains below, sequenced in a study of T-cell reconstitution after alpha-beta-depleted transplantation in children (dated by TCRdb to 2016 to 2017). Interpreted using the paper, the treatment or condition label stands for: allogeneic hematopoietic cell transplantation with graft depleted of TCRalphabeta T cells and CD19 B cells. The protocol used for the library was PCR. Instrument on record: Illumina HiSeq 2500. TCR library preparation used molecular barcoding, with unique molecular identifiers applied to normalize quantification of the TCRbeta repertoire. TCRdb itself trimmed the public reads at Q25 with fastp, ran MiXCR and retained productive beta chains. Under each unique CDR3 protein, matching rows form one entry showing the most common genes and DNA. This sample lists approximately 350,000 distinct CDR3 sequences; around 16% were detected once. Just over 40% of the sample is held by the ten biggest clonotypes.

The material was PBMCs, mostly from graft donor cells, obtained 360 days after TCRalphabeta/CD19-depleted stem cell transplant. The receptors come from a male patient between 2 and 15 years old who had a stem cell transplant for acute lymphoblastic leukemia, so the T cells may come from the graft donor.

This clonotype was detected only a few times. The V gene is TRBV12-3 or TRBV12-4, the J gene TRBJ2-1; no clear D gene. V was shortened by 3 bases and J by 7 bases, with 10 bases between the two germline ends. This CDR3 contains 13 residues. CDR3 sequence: CASSFNWGNEQFF. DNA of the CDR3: TGTGCCAGCAGTTTTAACTGGGGTAATGAGCAGTTCTTC.

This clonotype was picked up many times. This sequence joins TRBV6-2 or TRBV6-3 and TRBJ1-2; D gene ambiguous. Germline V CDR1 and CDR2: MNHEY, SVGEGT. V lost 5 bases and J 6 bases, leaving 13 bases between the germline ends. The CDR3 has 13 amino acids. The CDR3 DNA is TGTGCCAGCAGTGTCCGGGCCCCCGATGGCTACACCTTC. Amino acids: CASSVRAPDGYTF.

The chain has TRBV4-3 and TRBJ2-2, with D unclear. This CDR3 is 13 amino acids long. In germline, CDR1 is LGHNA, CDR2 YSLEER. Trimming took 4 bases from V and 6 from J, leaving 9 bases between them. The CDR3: CASSPHSSGELFF. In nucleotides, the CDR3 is TGCGCCAGCAGCCCCCACAGCTCCGGGGAGCTGTTTTTT.

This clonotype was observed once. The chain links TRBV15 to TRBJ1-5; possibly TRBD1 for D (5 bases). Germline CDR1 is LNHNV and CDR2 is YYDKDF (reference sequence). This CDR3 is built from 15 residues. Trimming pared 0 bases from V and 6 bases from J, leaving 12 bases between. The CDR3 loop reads CATSRDLSGTQPQHF. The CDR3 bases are TGTGCCACCAGCAGAGATCTTTCGGGGACTCAGCCCCAGCATTTT.

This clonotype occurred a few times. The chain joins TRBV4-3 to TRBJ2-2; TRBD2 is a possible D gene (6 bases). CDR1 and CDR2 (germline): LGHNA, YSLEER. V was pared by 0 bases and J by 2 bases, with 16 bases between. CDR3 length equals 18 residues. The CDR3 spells CASSQDWRAGPNTGELFF. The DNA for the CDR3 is TGCGCCAGCAGCCAAGATTGGAGGGCGGGACCTAACACCGGGGAGCTGTTTTTT.

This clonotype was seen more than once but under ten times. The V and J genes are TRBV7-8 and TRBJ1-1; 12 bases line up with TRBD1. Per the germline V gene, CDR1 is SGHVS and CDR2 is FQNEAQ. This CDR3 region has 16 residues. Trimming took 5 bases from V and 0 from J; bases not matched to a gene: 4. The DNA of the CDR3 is TGTGCCAGCAGCAGGGGGACAGGGGGCATGAACACTGAAGCTTTCTTT. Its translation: CASSRGTGGMNTEAFF.

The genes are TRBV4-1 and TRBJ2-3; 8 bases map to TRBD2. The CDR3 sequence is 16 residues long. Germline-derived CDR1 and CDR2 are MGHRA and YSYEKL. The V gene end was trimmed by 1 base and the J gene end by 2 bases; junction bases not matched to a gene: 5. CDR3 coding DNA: TGCGCCAGCAGCCAAGGTAGCGGGGCATACACAGATACGCAGTATTTT. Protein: CASSQGSGAYTDTQYF.

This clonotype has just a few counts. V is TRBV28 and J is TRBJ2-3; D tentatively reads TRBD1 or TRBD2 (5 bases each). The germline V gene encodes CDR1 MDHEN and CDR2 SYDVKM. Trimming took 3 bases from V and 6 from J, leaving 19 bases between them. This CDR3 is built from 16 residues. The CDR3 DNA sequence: TGTGCCAGCAGTTTGGGCCCTAGGGGCTGGGGGGATACGCAGTATTTT. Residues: CASSLGPRGWGDTQYF.

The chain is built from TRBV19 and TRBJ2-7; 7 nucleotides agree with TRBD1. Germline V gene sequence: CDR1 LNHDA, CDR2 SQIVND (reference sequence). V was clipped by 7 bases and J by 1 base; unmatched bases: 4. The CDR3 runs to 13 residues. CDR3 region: CASKGDSSYEQYF. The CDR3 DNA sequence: TGTGCCAGTAAAGGGGACAGTTCCTACGAGCAGTACTTC.

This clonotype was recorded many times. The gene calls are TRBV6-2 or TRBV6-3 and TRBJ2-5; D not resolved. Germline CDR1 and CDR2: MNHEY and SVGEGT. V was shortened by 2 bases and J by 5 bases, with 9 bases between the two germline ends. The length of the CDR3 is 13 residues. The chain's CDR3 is CASSYGPRETQYF. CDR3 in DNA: TGTGCCAGCAGTTACGGACCGAGGGAGACCCAGTACTTC.

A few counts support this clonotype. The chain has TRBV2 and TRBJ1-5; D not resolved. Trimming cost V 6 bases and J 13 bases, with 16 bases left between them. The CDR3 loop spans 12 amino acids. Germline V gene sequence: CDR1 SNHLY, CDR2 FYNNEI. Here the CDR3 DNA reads TGTGCCAGCAGCCCAAGTACAAATCTACAGCATTTT. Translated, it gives CASSPSTNLQHF. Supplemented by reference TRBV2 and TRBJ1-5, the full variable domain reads EPEVTQTPSHQVTQMGQEVILRCVPISNHLYFYWYRQILGQKVEFLVSFYNNEISEKSEIFDDQFSVERPDGSNFTLKIRSTKLEDSAMYFCASSPSTNLQHFGDGTRLSIL.

The CDR3 sequence is CASSSSTGAFTF. The CDR3 DNA sequence: TGCGCCAGCAGCTCTTCGACAGGAGCCTTCACCTTC. The chain combines TRBV5-1 with TRBJ1-2, with a weak D call TRBD1 (6 bases). This CDR3 has 12 amino acids. Germline CDR1 and CDR2: SGHRS and YFSETQ. V lost 3 bases and J 13 bases, leaving 16 bases between the germline ends.

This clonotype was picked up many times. The CDR3 sequence: CASAGIQPNTGELFF. DNA of the CDR3: TGTGCCAGTGCCGGCATCCAGCCGAACACCGGGGAGCTGTTTTTT. The chain employs TRBV6-2 or TRBV6-3 and TRBJ2-2; no reliable D call. The CDR3 has 15 residues. In germline, CDR1 is MNHEY, CDR2 SVGEGT. Trimming cost V 9 bases and J 0 bases, with 14 bases left between them.

CDR3 in amino acids: CASSQDTTKAGGFTDTQYF. In nucleotides, the CDR3 is TGCGCCAGCAGCCAAGATACGACAAAGGCCGGGGGTTTCACAGATACGCAGTATTTT. The chain uses TRBV4-3 and TRBJ2-3; a possible D gene is TRBD2 (6 bases). This CDR3 spans 19 amino acids. Between the trimmed V and J ends, which lost 0 bases and 2 bases, there was a span of 21 bases. Germline CDR1 LGHNA, CDR2 YSLEER.

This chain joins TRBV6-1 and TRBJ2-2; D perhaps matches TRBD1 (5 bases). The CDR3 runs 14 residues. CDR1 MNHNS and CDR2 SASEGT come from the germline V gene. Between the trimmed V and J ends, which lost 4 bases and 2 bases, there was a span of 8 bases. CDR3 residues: CASSAGFNTGELFF. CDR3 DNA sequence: TGTGCCAGCAGTGCAGGGTTCAACACCGGGGAGCTGTTTTTT.

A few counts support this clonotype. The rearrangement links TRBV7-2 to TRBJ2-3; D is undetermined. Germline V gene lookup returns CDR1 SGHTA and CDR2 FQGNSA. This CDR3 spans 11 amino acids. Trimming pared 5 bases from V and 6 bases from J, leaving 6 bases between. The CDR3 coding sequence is TGTGCCAGCAGCGCCATGGATACGCAGTATTTT. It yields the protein CASSAMDTQYF.

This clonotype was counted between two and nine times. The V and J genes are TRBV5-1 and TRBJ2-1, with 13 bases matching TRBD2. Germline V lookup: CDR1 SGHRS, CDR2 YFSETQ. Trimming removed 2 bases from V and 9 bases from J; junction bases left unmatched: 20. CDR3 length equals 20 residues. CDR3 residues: CASSLPRLAGGKRNYVEQFF. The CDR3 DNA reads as TGCGCCAGCAGCTTACCCCGACTAGCGGGAGGAAAAAGGAACTACGTTGAGCAGTTCTTC. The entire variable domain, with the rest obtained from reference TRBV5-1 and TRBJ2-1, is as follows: KAGVTQTPRYLIKTRGQQVTLSCSPISGHRSVSWYQQTPGQGLQFLFEYFSETQRNKGNFPGRFSGRQFSNSRSEMNVSTLELGDSALYLCASSLPRLAGGKRNYVEQFFGPGTRLTVL.

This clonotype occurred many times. This CDR3 reads CASSYRIPGTRDNEQFF. As DNA, the CDR3 is TGTGCCAGCAGTTACCGAATACCCGGGACTAGGGACAATGAGCAGTTCTTC. The rearrangement uses TRBV6-5 and TRBJ2-1; TRBD2 agrees at 8 bases. The V and J ends lost 2 bases and 5 bases, in that order; junction bases with no gene match: 11. Germline V CDR1 and CDR2: MNHEY, SVGAGI. The CDR3 length is 17 residues.

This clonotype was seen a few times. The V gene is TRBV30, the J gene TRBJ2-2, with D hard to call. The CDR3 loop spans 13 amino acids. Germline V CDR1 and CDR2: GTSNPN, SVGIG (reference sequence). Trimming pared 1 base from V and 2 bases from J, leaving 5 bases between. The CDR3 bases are TGTGCCTGGAGTGAGGGTAACACCGGGGAGCTGTTTTTT. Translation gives CAWSEGNTGELFF.

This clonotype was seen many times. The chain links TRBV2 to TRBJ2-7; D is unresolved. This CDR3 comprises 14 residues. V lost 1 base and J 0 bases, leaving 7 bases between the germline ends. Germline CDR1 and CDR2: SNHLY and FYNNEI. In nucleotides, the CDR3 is TGTGCCAGCAGTGAAGGGACCAGCTCCTACGAGCAGTACTTC. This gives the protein CASSEGTSSYEQYF. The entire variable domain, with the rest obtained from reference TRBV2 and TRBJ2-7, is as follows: EPEVTQTPSHQVTQMGQEVILRCVPISNHLYFYWYRQILGQKVEFLVSFYNNEISEKSEIFDDQFSVERPDGSNFTLKIRSTKLEDSAMYFCASSEGTSSYEQYFGPGTRLTVT.

The CDR3 here is CASSLGDSSGSYEQFF. The CDR3 DNA sequence: TGTGCCAGCAGCTTAGGGGACTCTAGCGGGAGCTATGAGCAGTTCTTC. The gene calls are TRBV7-9 and TRBJ2-1; TRBD2 matches 10 bases. CDR3 length: 16 residues. With V trimmed by 1 base and J by 8 bases, 8 bases remained unmatched. The V gene's germline CDR1 is SEHNR and CDR2 FQNEAQ (reference sequence).

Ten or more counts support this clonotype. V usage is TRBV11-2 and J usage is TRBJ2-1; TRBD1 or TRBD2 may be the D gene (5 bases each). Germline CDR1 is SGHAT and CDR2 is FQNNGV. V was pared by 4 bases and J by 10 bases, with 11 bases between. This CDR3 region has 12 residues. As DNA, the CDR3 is TGTGCCAGCAGCTGGGGGAAGAGGGAGCAGTTCTTC. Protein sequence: CASSWGKREQFF.